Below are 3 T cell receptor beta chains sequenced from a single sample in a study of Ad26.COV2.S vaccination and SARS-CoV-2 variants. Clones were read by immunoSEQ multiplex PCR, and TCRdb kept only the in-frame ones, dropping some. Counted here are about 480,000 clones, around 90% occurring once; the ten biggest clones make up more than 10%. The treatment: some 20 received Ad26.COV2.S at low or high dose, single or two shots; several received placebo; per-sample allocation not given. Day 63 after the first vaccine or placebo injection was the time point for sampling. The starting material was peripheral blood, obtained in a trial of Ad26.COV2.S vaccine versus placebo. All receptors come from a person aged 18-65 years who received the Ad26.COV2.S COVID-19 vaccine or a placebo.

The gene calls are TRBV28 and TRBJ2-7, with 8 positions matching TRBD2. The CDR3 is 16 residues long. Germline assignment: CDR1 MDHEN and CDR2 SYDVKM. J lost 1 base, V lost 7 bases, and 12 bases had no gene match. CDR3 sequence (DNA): TGTGCCAGCACCGGGACGGGGGGGCCAGATTCCTACGAGCAGTACTTC. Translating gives CASTGTGGPDSYEQYF.

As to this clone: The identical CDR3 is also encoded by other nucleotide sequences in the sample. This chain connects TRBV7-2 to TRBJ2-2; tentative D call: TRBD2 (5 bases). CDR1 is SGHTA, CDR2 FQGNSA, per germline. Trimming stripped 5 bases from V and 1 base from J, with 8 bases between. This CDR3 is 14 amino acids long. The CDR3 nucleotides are TGTGCCAGCAGCCCCAGCGGGAACACCGGGGAGCTGTTTTTT. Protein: CASSPSGNTGELFF.

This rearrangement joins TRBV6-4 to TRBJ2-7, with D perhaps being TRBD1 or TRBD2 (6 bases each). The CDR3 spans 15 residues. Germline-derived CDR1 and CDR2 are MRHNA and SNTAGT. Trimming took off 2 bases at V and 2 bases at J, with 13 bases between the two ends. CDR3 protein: CASSDPRGRPYEQYF. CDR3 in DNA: TGTGCCAGCAGTGACCCGAGGGGGAGGCCCTACGAGCAGTACTTC.